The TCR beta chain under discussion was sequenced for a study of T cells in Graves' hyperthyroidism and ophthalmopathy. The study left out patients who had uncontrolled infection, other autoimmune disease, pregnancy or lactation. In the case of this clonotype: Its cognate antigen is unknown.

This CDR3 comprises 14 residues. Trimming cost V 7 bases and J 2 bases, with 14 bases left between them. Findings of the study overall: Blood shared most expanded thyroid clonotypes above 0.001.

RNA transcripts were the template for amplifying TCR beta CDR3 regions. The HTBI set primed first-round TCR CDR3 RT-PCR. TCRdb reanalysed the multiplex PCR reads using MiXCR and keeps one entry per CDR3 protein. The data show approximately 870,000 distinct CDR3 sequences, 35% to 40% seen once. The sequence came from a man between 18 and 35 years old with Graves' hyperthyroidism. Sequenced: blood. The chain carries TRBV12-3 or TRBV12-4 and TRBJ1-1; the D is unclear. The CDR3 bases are TGTGCCAGCACCCTGGGCGATTTTAACACTGAAGCTTTCTTT. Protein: CASTLGDFNTEAFF.